This T cell receptor beta chain was documented in a study of T cell repertoires in cytomegalovirus infection. As for the study in general: CMV epitopes used comprised recently identified HLA-C-restricted ones and well-studied HLA-B-restricted ones.

Trimming took 3 bases from V and 10 from J, leaving 13 bases between them. CDR3 length: 14 residues. From germline, CDR1 is MNHNS and CDR2 SASEGT. Points from the study as a whole: Clonotype analysis showed dominance of the ex vivo response by HLA-C-restricted CMV-specific TCR beta clonotypes.

TCRdb re-called the reads through MiXCR, storing one row per CDR3 protein. In the table there are some 500,000 distinct CDR3 sequences, roughly 43% of which are singletons. Concerning this clonotype itself: The antigen is unknown.

The chain is built from TRBV6-1 and TRBJ1-6, with D tentatively TRBD1 (5 bases). Sequenced here: cultured PBMCs, sampled from culture after CMV antigen stimulation. The origin of this receptor is a human donor in good health (CMV status not recorded). Some clones in this sample may be carry-over from other donors' samples. The CDR3 sequence is CASSDSRGDSPLHF. The CDR3 bases are TGTGCCAGCAGTGATTCCAGAGGGGACTCACCCCTCCACTTT.